The 27 T cell receptor beta chains below come from one sample, sequenced in a study of T cells in Graves' hyperthyroidism and ophthalmopathy. Amplified TCR beta CDR3 regions came from RNA transcripts. The HTBI set primed first-round TCR CDR3 RT-PCR. Via MiXCR, TCRdb re-called the multiplex PCR reads, giving one row per CDR3 protein. This table has 600,000 to 700,000 distinct CDR3 sequences, just under 45% appearing once. Sequencing was carried out using peripheral blood or thyroid tissue (not recorded which). These receptors all stem from an adult man with Graves' disease, either hyperthyroidism or ophthalmopathy (not recorded which).

V usage is TRBV6-1 and J usage is TRBJ2-5; 7 nucleotides align to TRBD1. J was trimmed by 1 base and V by 6 bases; bases with no gene match: 8. Germline V gene sequence: CDR1 MNHNS, CDR2 SASEGT. The length of the CDR3 is 15 residues. CDR3 loop: CASRDRVSVQETQYF. The CDR3 DNA follows: TGTGCCAGCAGAGACAGGGTGTCAGTCCAAGAGACCCAGTACTTC.

V usage is TRBV7-3 and J usage is TRBJ2-5, with D perhaps TRBD2 (6 bases). Germline V CDR1 and CDR2: SGHTA, FQGTGA. This CDR3 is 14 amino acids long. The V gene lost 2 bases and the J gene lost 4 bases, with 11 bases spanning the gap. The DNA for the CDR3 is TGTGCCAGCAGCTTATCACCAGCGGGAGAGACCCAGTACTTC. Protein product: CASSLSPAGETQYF.

The chain has TRBV11-2 and TRBJ1-2, with 7 bases matching TRBD1. The junction had 13 bases not matched to a gene; V was cut back by 1 base and J by 5 bases. Per germline, CDR1 SGHAT and CDR2 FQNNGV. The CDR3 contains 17 residues. CDR3 sequence (DNA): TGTGCCAGCAGCTTAGCGACAGGGATCGACCCTGGGTATGGCTACACCTTC. The encoded protein is CASSLATGIDPGYGYTF. Drawing the rest from reference TRBV11-2 and TRBJ1-2, the complete variable domain is EAGVAQSPRYKIIEKRQSVAFWCNPISGHATLYWYQQILGQGPKLLIQFQNNGVVDDSQLPKDRFSAERLKGVDSTLKIQPAKLEDSAVYLCASSLATGIDPGYGYTFGSGTRLTVV.

The gene calls are TRBV6-1 and TRBJ1-1; 8 bases are a match to TRBD1. This CDR3 comprises 13 residues. Unmatched junction bases numbered 4, after V lost 6 bases and J lost 4 bases. Germline CDR1 MNHNS, CDR2 SASEGT. The CDR3 loop reads CASRVTGGTEAFF. CDR3 DNA sequence: TGTGCCAGCAGAGTAACAGGGGGCACTGAAGCTTTCTTT.

This clonotype was detected ten times or more. This chain joins TRBV24-1 and TRBJ1-6, with D possibly matching TRBD1 (5 bases). Germline loops: CDR1 KGHDR, CDR2 SFDVKD. V lost 5 bases and J lost 10, with 26 bases in between. The CDR3 consists of 18 residues. The CDR3 loop is CATSVSQNNRIPRSPLHF. CDR3 coding DNA: TGTGCCACCAGTGTTTCCCAGAATAACAGGATCCCTCGATCACCCCTCCACTTT.

V is TRBV29-1 and J is TRBJ1-1; 9 bases are shared with TRBD1. CDR3 length: 15 residues. Germline V lookup: CDR1 SQVTM, CDR2 ANQGSEA. V lost 1 base to trimming and J lost 4 bases; unmatched junction nucleotides: 7. The CDR3 coding sequence is TGCAGCGTTGAAGGTGGACAGGGGATCGGCACTGAAGCTTTCTTT. It codes for CSVEGGQGIGTEAFF.

The chain carries TRBV9 and TRBJ2-5, with D possibly matching TRBD2 (7 bases). V gave up 0 bases and J gave up 4 bases, with 16 bases separating them. The CDR3 has 16 amino acids. Germline V CDR1 and CDR2: SGDLS, YYNGEE. The CDR3 nucleotides are TGTGCCAGCAGCGTAGGAGGGGGGCTAGCGGTAGAGACCCAGTACTTC. It codes for CASSVGGGLAVETQYF.

This clonotype was counted only a few times. CDR3 sequence (DNA): TGCAGCGTTGAAGATCACGGGAGGGCCACCGGGGAGCTGTTTTTT. Encoded protein: CSVEDHGRATGELFF. The genes are TRBV29-1 and TRBJ2-2, with 8 bases that match TRBD2. The J segment lost 4 bases and the V segment lost 0 bases, leaving 4 bases of the junction unmatched. In germline, CDR1 is SQVTM, CDR2 ANQGSEA. The CDR3 contains 15 residues.

The chain uses TRBV7-9 and TRBJ1-4; D ambiguous. CDR3 length equals 13 residues. Trimming stripped 3 bases from V and 7 bases from J, with 9 bases between. CDR1 and CDR2 (germline): SEHNR, FQNEAQ (reference sequence). CDR3 bases: TGTGCCAGCAGCTTGGAGTTTGGTGAAAAACTGTTTTTT. It yields the protein CASSLEFGEKLFF.

In its sample, this clonotype was seen a few times. The gene calls are TRBV5-1 and TRBJ2-7; maybe TRBD1 (5 bases). The V end lost 0 bases, the J end lost 3 bases, and 10 bases lay between the germline ends. Germline lookup yields CDR1 SGHRS and CDR2 YFSETQ. The CDR3 extends over 14 amino acids. CDR3 amino acids: CASSLDPGIYEQYF. Written as DNA, the CDR3 is TGCGCCAGCAGCTTGGACCCAGGGATCTACGAGCAGTACTTC. Together with reference TRBV5-1 and TRBJ2-7, the CDR3 gives the full variable domain: KAGVTQTPRYLIKTRGQQVTLSCSPISGHRSVSWYQQTPGQGLQFLFEYFSETQRNKGNFPGRFSGRQFSNSRSEMNVSTLELGDSALYLCASSLDPGIYEQYFGPGTRLTVT.

This clonotype has a single count. One base away lies a much larger clone, so this may be a sequencing read error. This chain uses TRBV29-1 with TRBJ2-7, with TRBD2 as a possible D gene (5 bases). Trimming took off 5 bases at V and 2 bases at J, with 7 bases between the two ends. Germline V gives CDR1 SQVTM, CDR2 ANQGSEA. This CDR3 has 11 residues. The CDR3 spells CSVTRAYEQYF. The CDR3 nucleotides read TGCAGCGTTACGCGGGCCTACGAGCAGTACTTC.

At least ten counts were recorded for this clonotype. The chain has TRBV29-1 and TRBJ1-5, with D maybe TRBD1 (6 bases). The germline V gene has CDR1 SQVTM and CDR2 ANQGSEA. This CDR3 comprises 13 residues. Trimming took off 6 bases at V and 7 bases at J, with 16 bases between the two ends. CDR3 sequence (DNA): TGCAGCGTGGCAACAGGGAATAAGCAGCCCCAGCATTTT. It yields the protein CSVATGNKQPQHF. Full variable domain (remainder filled in from reference TRBV29-1 and TRBJ1-5): SAVISQKPSRDICQRGTSLTIQCQVDSQVTMMFWYRQQPGQSLTLIATANQGSEATYESGFVIDKFPISRPNLTFSTLTVSNMSPEDSSIYLCSVATGNKQPQHFGDGTRLSIL.

The V and J genes are TRBV7-9 and TRBJ2-5, with 12 bases that match TRBD2. CDR3 size: 17 residues. V lost 1 base and J lost 4; bases outside the gene matches: 7. Germline V CDR1 and CDR2: SEHNR, FQNEAQ (reference sequence). DNA for the CDR3: TGTGCCAGCAGCTTAGAATCTAGCGGGAGGGCGGGAGAGACCCAGTACTTC. Its translation: CASSLESSGRAGETQYF.

The chain uses TRBV12-3 or TRBV12-4 and TRBJ1-3; 10 bases agree with TRBD1. The CDR3 covers 17 residues. V was clipped by 6 bases and J by 2 bases; unmatched bases: 10. CDR3 sequence reads: CASSPFAGTGAGNTIYF. CDR3 in DNA: TGTGCCAGCAGCCCGTTCGCCGGGACAGGGGCTGGAAACACCATATATTTT.

On this clonotype: Just one base apart from a much larger clone, this may be a read error. J is TRBJ2-5 and V is TRBV7-7; TRBD1 is a possible D gene (5 bases). Germline V gene lookup returns CDR1 SSHAT and CDR2 FNYEAQ (reference sequence). The CDR3 has 17 residues. This chain's CDR3 is CASSLGDPSGKGETQYF. The CDR3, as DNA: TGTGCTAGCAGCTTAGGAGACCCCTCAGGGAAGGGAGAGACCCAGTACTTC.

The chain links TRBV10-3 to TRBJ1-4, with unresolved D. Trimming left V 6 bases short and J 8 bases short, with 10 bases between. Germline CDR1 is ENHRY and CDR2 is SYGVKD. The CDR3 extends over 12 amino acids. The CDR3 DNA is TGTGCCATCAGAGGCGAGACCGAAAAACTGTTTTTT. As protein: CAIRGETEKLFF.

A single count supports this clonotype. The chain recombines TRBV20-1 with TRBJ1-5; D may be TRBD1 (6 bases). The CDR3 has 10 residues. Germline assignment: CDR1 DFQATT and CDR2 SNEGSKA (reference sequence). Trimming took 5 bases from V and 14 from J, leaving 13 bases between them. CDR3 in DNA: TGCAGTGCTGGGACACCCTACGAGCATTTT. Amino acid sequence: CSAGTPYEHF.

There are many counts of this clonotype. The chain links TRBV7-8 to TRBJ1-4, with 9 bases fitting TRBD1. Germline assignment: CDR1 SGHVS and CDR2 FQNEAQ. This CDR3 has 13 amino acids. The J segment lost 10 bases and the V segment lost 5 bases, leaving 5 bases of the junction unmatched. The CDR3 coding sequence is TGTGCCAGCAGCGACGGGACAGGGCGAAAACTGTTTTTT. This sequence encodes CASSDGTGRKLFF.

The sample holds a few counts of this clonotype. This chain joins TRBV6-6 and TRBJ1-2, with a tentative D call TRBD1 (5 bases). CDR3 length: 17 residues. The V gene lost 6 bases and the J gene lost 3 bases, with 23 bases spanning the gap. Germline CDR1 MNHNY, CDR2 SVGAGI (reference sequence). CDR3: CASSLAPGLTPDYGYTF. In DNA form, the CDR3 reads TGTGCCAGCAGCTTGGCCCCGGGGCTGACACCTGACTATGGCTACACCTTC.

This clonotype was seen repeatedly, ten times or more. V and J are TRBV6-5 and TRBJ1-5, with unresolved D. V lost 6 bases and J 1 base, leaving 13 bases between the germline ends. This CDR3 spans 15 amino acids. Germline assignment: CDR1 MNHEY and CDR2 SVGAGI. CDR3 loop: CASSPTLMSNQPQHF. Written as DNA, the CDR3 is TGTGCCAGCAGCCCCACCCTCATGAGCAATCAGCCCCAGCATTTT.

This sequence joins TRBV2 and TRBJ1-6; 9 bases match TRBD1. V shed 6 bases, J shed 9 bases, and the junction held 9 bases outside the gene matches. CDR3 length: 15 residues. Germline assignment: CDR1 SNHLY and CDR2 FYNNEI. The CDR3 DNA follows: TGTGCCAGCAGAACCGGGACAGGGCAGGGTTCACCCCTCCACTTT. It codes for CASRTGTGQGSPLHF.

The rearrangement uses TRBV12-3 or TRBV12-4 and TRBJ1-6; D unclear. The CDR3 totals 14 residues. Trimming took 7 bases from V and 7 from J, leaving 14 bases between them. CDR3 in amino acids: CASTSGFMNSPLHF. Here the CDR3 DNA reads TGTGCCAGCACCTCGGGCTTTATGAATTCACCCCTCCACTTT.

This CDR3 reads CASSASTDGEQYF. The DNA of the CDR3 is TGTGCCAGCAGTGCATCCACGGACGGGGAGCAGTACTTC. V usage is TRBV2 and J usage is TRBJ2-7, with no clear D. V was trimmed by 4 bases and J by 7 bases, leaving 14 bases between them. This CDR3 is built from 13 residues. Germline V gives CDR1 SNHLY, CDR2 FYNNEI.

V and J are TRBV15 and TRBJ1-2, with 10 bases identical to TRBD1. The V gene end was trimmed by 3 bases and the J gene end by 4 bases; junction bases not matched to a gene: 8. This CDR3 is 16 amino acids long. Germline assignment: CDR1 LNHNV and CDR2 YYDKDF (reference sequence). The CDR3 DNA follows: TGTGCCACCAGCAGCCCCGGGACAGGGGTTACCTATGGCTACACCTTC. Translated: CATSSPGTGVTYGYTF. The complete variable domain, with remaining parts taken from reference TRBV15 and TRBJ1-2, reads DAMVIQNPRYQVTQFGKPVTLSCSQTLNHNVMYWYQQKSSQAPKLLFHYYDKDFNNEADTPDNFQSRRPNTSFCFLDIRSPGLGDTAMYLCATSSPGTGVTYGYTFGSGTRLTVV.

This clonotype was seen many times. This rearrangement joins TRBV19 to TRBJ1-3; the D gene is possibly TRBD1 (5 bases). CDR3 size: 12 residues. CDR1 is LNHDA, CDR2 SQIVND, per germline (reference sequence). V lost 8 bases and J lost 9, with 14 bases in between. Here the CDR3 reads CASSRPQGTIYF. CDR3 nucleotide sequence: TGTGCCAGTTCCCGCCCTCAGGGCACCATATATTTT.

The chain has TRBV7-2 and TRBJ2-2, with D perhaps TRBD2 (5 bases). The CDR3 contains 14 residues. CDR1 and CDR2 (germline): SGHTA, FQGNSA. V was cut by 5 bases and J by 1 base, with 8 bases left in between. The DNA of the CDR3 is TGTGCCAGCAGCCGACTAAAGAACACCGGGGAGCTGTTTTTT. It translates to CASSRLKNTGELFF.

This clonotype was picked up many times. This chain joins TRBV12-3 or TRBV12-4 and TRBJ1-5; possible D gene TRBD1, 5 bases. Trimming stripped 3 bases from V and 0 bases from J, with 9 bases between. The CDR3 length is 15 residues. The DNA of the CDR3 is TGTGCCAGCAGTTTCGGGACGGCTAGCAATCAGCCCCAGCATTTT. Translating gives CASSFGTASNQPQHF.